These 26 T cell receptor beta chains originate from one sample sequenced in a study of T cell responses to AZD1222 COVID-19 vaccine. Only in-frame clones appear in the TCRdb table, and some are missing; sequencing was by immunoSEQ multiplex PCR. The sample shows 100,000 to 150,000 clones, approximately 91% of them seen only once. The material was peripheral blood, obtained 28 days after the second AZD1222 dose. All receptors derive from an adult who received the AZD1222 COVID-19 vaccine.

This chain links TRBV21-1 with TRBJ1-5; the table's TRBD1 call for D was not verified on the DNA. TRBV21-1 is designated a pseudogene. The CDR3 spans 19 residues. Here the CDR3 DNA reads TGTGCCAGCAGCCCCTATAACGAGCGACAGCGCGATAGCAATCAGCCCCAGCATTTT. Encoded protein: CASSPYNERQRDSNQPQHF.

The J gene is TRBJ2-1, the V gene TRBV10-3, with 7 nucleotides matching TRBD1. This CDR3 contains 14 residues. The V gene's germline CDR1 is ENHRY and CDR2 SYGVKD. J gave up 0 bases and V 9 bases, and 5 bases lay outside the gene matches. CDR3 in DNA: TGTGCCATTACAACAGGGGACTCCTACAATGAGCAGTTCTTC. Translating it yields CAITTGDSYNEQFF.

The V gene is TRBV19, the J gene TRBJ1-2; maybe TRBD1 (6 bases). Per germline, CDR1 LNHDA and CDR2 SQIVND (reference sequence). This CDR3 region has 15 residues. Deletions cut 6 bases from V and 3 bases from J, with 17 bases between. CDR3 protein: CASSLTGLGDYGYTF. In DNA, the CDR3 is TGTGCCAGTAGCCTTACAGGGCTAGGGGACTATGGCTACACCTTC.

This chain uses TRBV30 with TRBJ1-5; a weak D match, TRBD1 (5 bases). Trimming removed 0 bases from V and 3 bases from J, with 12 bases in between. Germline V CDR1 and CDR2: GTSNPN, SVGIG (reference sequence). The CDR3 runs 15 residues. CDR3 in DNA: TGTGCCTGGAGTGTAATGGCAGGGAACAATCAGCCCCAGCATTTT. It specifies CAWSVMAGNNQPQHF.

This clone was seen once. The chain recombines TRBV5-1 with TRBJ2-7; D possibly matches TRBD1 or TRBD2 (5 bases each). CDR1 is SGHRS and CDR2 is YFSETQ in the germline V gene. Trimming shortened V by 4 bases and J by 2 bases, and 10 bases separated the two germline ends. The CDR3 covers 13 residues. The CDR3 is CASSRDGTYEQYF. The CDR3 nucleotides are TGCGCCAGCAGCCGGGACGGGACCTACGAGCAGTACTTC.

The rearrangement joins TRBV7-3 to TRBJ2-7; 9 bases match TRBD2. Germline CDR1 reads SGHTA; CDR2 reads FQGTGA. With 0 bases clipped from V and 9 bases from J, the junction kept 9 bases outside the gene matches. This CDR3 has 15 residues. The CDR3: CASSLTATSGHRQYF. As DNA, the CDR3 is TGTGCCAGCAGCTTAACTGCGACTAGCGGACATCGGCAGTACTTC.

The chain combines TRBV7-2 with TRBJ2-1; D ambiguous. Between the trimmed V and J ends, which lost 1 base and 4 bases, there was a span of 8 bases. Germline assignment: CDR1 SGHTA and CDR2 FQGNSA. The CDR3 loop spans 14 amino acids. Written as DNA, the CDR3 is TGTGCCAGCAGCTTAGACTCGGCGTACAATGAGCAGTTCTTC. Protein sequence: CASSLDSAYNEQFF.

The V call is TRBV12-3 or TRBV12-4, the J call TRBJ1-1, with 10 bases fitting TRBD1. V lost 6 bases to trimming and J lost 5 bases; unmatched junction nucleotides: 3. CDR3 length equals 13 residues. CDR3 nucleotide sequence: TGTGCCAGCAGCTGGGACAGGGGAACTGAAGCTTTCTTT. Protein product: CASSWDRGTEAFF.

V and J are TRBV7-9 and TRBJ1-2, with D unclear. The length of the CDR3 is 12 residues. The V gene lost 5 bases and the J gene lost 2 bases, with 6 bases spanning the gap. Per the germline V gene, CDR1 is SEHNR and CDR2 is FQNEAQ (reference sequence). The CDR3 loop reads CASSPNNYGYTF. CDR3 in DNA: TGTGCCAGCAGCCCAAACAACTATGGCTACACCTTC.

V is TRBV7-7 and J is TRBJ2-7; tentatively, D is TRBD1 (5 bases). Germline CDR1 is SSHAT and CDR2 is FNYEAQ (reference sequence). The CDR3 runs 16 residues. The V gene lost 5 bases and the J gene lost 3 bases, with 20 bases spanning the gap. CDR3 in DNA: TGTGCCAGCAGCACTTGGACACGTCTGATCCTCTACGAGCAGTACTTC. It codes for CASSTWTRLILYEQYF.

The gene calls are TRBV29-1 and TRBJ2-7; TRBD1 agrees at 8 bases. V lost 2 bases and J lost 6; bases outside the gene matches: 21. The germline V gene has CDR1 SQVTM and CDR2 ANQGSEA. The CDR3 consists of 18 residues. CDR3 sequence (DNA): TGCAGCGTTGAAACGTCTAATAGTTGGACAGGGATCAGGGCCGAGCAGTACTTC. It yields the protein CSVETSNSWTGIRAEQYF.

The CDR3 reads CASSKTGGTEAFF. DNA for the CDR3: TGTGCCAGCAGCAAGACAGGGGGGACTGAAGCTTTCTTT. The chain joins TRBV7-3 to TRBJ1-1; 9 bases line up with TRBD1. The CDR3 has 13 residues. The V segment lost 5 bases and the J segment 5 bases; nucleotides outside the gene matches: 3. Germline V gene sequence: CDR1 SGHTA, CDR2 FQGTGA.

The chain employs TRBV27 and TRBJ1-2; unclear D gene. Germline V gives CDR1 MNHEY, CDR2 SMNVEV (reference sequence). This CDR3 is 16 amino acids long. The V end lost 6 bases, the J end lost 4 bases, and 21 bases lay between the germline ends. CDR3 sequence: CASRPGPFTWGYGYTF. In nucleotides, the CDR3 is TGTGCCAGCAGGCCGGGCCCCTTTACCTGGGGCTATGGCTACACCTTC.

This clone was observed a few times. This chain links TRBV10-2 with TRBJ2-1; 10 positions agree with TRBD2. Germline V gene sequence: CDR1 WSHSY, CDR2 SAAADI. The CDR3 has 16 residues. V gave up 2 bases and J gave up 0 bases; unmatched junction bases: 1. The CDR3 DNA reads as TGCGCCAGCAGTGAGAGCGGGAGGGCCTCCTACAATGAGCAGTTCTTC. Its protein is CASSESGRASYNEQFF.

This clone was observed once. CDR3 protein: CASSLGGLFYNEQFF. The CDR3 bases are TGTGCCAGCAGCTTGGGGGGGCTCTTTTACAATGAGCAGTTCTTC. V is TRBV5-4 and J is TRBJ2-1, with a weak D call TRBD1 (6 bases). Germline lookup yields CDR1 SGHNT and CDR2 YYREEE (reference sequence). There are 15 residues in the CDR3. V lost 0 bases, J lost 4 bases, and 11 bases lay in between.

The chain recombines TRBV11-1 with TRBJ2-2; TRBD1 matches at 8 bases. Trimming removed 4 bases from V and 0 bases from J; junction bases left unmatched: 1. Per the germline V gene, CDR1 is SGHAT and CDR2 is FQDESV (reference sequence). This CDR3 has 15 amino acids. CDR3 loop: CASSSDRANTGELFF. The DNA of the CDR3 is TGTGCCAGCAGCTCGGACAGGGCGAACACCGGGGAGCTGTTTTTT. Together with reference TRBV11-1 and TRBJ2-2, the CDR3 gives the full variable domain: EAEVAQSPRYKITEKSQAVAFWCDPISGHATLYWYRQILGQGPELLVQFQDESVVDDSQLPKDRFSAERLKGVDSTLKIQPAELGDSAMYLCASSSDRANTGELFFGEGSRLTVL.

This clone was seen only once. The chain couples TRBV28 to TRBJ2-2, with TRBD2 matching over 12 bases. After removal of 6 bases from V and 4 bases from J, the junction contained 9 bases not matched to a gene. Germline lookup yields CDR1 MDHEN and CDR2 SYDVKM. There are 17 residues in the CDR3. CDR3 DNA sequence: TGTGCCAGCAGCTCGCTAGCGGGAGGGTCGGGCACCGGGGAGCTGTTTTTT. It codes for CASSSLAGGSGTGELFF.

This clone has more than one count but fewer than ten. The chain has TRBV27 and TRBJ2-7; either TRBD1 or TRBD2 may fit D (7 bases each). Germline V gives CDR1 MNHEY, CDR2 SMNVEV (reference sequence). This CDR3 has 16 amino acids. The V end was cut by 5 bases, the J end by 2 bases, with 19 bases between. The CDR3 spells CASSGGQKRGPYEQYF. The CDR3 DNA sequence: TGTGCCAGCAGTGGGGGACAGAAGCGGGGCCCCTACGAGCAGTACTTC.

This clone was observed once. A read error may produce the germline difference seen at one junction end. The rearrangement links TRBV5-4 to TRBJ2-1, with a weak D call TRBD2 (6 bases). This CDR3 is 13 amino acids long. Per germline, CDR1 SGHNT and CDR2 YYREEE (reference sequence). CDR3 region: CASRRDSHNEQFF. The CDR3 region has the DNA TGTGCCAGCAGGCGGGACTCCCACAATGAGCAGTTCTTC.

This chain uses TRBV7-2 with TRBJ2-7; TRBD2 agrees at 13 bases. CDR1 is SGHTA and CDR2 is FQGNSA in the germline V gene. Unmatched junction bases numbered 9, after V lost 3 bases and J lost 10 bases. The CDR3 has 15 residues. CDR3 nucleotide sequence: TGTGCCAGCAGCTTTTCCGGGACTAGCGGGGCCGACCAGTACTTC. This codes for CASSFSGTSGADQYF. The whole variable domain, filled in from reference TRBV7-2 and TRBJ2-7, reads GAGVSQSPSNKVTEKGKDVELRCDPISGHTALYWYRQSLGQGLEFLIYFQGNSAPDKSGLPSDRFSAERTGGSVSTLTIQRTQQEDSAVYLCASSFSGTSGADQYFGPGTRLTVT.

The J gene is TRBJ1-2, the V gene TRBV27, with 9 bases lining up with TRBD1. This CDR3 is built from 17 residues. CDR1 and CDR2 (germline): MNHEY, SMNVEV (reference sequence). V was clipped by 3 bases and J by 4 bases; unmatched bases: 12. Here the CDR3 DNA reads TGTGCCAGCAGTTTCCTACAGGGGGCAACGGGAAGCTATGGCTACACCTTC. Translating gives CASSFLQGATGSYGYTF.

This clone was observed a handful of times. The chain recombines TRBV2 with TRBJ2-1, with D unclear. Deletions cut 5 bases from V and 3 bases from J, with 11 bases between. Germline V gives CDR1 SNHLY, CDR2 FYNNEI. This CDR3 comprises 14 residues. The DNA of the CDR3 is TGTGCCAGCAGTCAGGCGAACCACTACAATGAGCAGTTCTTC. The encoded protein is CASSQANHYNEQFF.

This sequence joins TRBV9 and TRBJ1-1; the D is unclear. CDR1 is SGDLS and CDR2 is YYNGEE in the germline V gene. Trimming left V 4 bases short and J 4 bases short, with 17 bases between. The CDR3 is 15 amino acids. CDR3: CASSSRAQDGTEAFF. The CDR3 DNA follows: TGTGCCAGCAGCTCTAGGGCGCAGGATGGCACTGAAGCTTTCTTT.

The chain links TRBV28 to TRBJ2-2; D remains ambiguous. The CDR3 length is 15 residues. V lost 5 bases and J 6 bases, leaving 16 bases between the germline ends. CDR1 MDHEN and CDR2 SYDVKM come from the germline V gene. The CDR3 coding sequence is TGTGCCAGCAGTCCTATGGGGATTGCACCCGGGGAGCTGTTTTTT. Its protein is CASSPMGIAPGELFF.

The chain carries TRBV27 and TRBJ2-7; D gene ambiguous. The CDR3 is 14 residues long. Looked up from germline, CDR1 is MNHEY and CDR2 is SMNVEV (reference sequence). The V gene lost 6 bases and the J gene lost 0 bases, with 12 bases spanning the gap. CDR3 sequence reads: CASSTPRGSYEQYF. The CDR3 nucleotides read TGTGCCAGCAGCACCCCTCGCGGCTCCTACGAGCAGTACTTC.

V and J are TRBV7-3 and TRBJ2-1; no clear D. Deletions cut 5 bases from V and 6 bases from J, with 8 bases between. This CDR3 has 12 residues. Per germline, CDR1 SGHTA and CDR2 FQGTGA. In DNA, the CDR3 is TGTGCCAGCAGCGTCGGGCGCAATGAGCAGTTCTTC. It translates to CASSVGRNEQFF.